A single sample gave rise to the 26 T cell receptor beta chains below, sequenced in a study of identical twins. TCRdb re-derived calls from the 5' RACE reads in MiXCR, one entry per CDR3 protein. The data contain about 550,000 distinct CDR3 sequences, 20% to 25% of them singletons. The same sample was also studied in work on yellow fever vaccine responses in identical twins.

The specimen sequenced was CD4+ T cells sorted from blood. The receptors were sampled from a woman between 18 and 30 years old in good health.

V gene TRBV5-1 combines with J gene TRBJ1-5; weak D call: TRBD1 (5 bases). The CDR3 is 14 amino acids. V was shortened by 0 bases and J by 3 bases, with 7 bases between the two germline ends. Germline CDR1 is SGHRS and CDR2 is YFSETQ. The CDR3 DNA sequence: TGCGCCAGCAGCTTGGGGGGGTTCAATCAGCCCCAGCATTTT. Amino acids: CASSLGGFNQPQHF. Together with reference TRBV5-1 and TRBJ1-5, the CDR3 gives the full variable domain: KAGVTQTPRYLIKTRGQQVTLSCSPISGHRSVSWYQQTPGQGLQFLFEYFSETQRNKGNFPGRFSGRQFSNSRSEMNVSTLELGDSALYLCASSLGGFNQPQHFGDGTRLSIL.

This chain uses TRBV7-2 with TRBJ2-7; D not certain. The CDR3 covers 14 residues. Between the trimmed V and J ends, which lost 5 bases and 0 bases, there was a span of 11 bases. Looked up from germline, CDR1 is SGHTA and CDR2 is FQGNSA. CDR3 sequence reads: CASSRGRASYEQYV. DNA for the CDR3: TGTGCCAGCAGCCGTGGTAGGGCCTCCTACGAGCAGTACGTC.

V and J are TRBV11-1 and TRBJ2-6; 9 nucleotides match TRBD1. With V trimmed by 0 bases and J by 0 bases, 9 bases remained unmatched. Germline assignment: CDR1 SGHAT and CDR2 FQDESV (reference sequence). The length of the CDR3 is 20 residues. The CDR3: CASSLAQFWTGDSGANVLTF. CDR3 bases: TGTGCCAGCAGCTTAGCGCAATTCTGGACAGGGGACTCTGGGGCCAACGTCCTGACTTTC.

The chain recombines TRBV5-1 with TRBJ2-3; TRBD2 aligns across 10 bases. Unmatched junction bases numbered 10, after V lost 4 bases and J lost 2 bases. CDR3 length equals 17 residues. Germline CDR1 is SGHRS and CDR2 is YFSETQ. CDR3 in DNA: TGCGCCAGCAGCCCCAAACTAGCGGGAAGGACCACAGATACGCAGTATTTT. The encoded protein is CASSPKLAGRTTDTQYF.

The J gene is TRBJ2-7, the V gene TRBV6-1, with D possibly TRBD1 on 6 matching bases. V lost 6 bases to trimming and J lost 3 bases, with 15 bases between them. Looked up from germline, CDR1 is MNHNS and CDR2 is SASEGT. This CDR3 contains 14 residues. CDR3 DNA: TGTGCCAGCAGGGCTACAGGGTTCCTCTACGAGCAGTACTTC. The encoded protein is CASRATGFLYEQYF.

The chain is built from TRBV20-1 and TRBJ2-7; 7 bases are shared with TRBD2. CDR3 length: 15 amino acids. The V segment lost 5 bases and the J segment 3 bases; nucleotides outside the gene matches: 13. Germline V lookup: CDR1 DFQATT, CDR2 SNEGSKA (reference sequence). The CDR3 sequence is CSAGPELGGNYEQYF. In nucleotides, the CDR3 is TGCAGTGCTGGTCCAGAGTTGGGGGGGAACTACGAGCAGTACTTC.

Details on this clonotype: An end of the junction does not agree with germline; a read error may underlie this. J is TRBJ2-1 and V is TRBV7-6, with D perhaps matching TRBD2 (6 bases). There are 16 residues in the CDR3. CDR1 and CDR2 from the germline V gene are SGHVS and FNYEAQ. CDR3 DNA sequence: TGTGCCAGCAGCTTGAAATTAGCGGAACCTTACAATGAGAAGTTCTTC. Amino acids: CASSLKLAEPYNEKFF. The variable domain in full, with the rest retrieved from reference TRBV7-6 and TRBJ2-1, is GAGVSQSPRYKVTKRGQDVALRCDPISGHVSLYWYRQALGQGPEFLTYFNYEAQQDKSGLPNDRFSAERPEGSISTLTIQRTEQRDSAMYRCASSLKLAEPYNEKFFGPGTRLTVL.

The chain is built from TRBV21-1 and TRBJ2-2; the DNA was not used to check the table's D call, TRBD1. TRBV21-1 is described as a pseudogene. The CDR3 covers 15 residues. For the CDR3, the DNA is TGTGCCAGCATCTCTTGGGGGGTGAACACCGGGGAGCTGTTTTTT. Its translation is CASISWGVNTGELFF.

This clonotype was found a few times. This chain uses TRBV18 with TRBJ2-7; D gene unclear. Trimming removed 0 bases at V and 6 bases at J, with 18 bases between. This CDR3 comprises 16 residues. Germline lookup yields CDR1 KGHSH and CDR2 LQKENI. The CDR3 coding sequence is TGTGCCAGCTCACCACCGGCCCGGGTTCGTTCAGGCGAGCAGTACTTC. Protein: CASSPPARVRSGEQYF. Combining the CDR3 with reference TRBV18 and TRBJ2-7 gives the whole variable domain NAGVMQNPRHLVRRRGQEARLRCSPMKGHSHVYWYRQLPEEGLKFMVYLQKENIIDESGMPKERFSAEFPKEGPSILRIQQVVRGDSAAYFCASSPPARVRSGEQYFGPGTRLTVT.

This clonotype occurred a few times. The genes are TRBV4-1 and TRBJ1-3, with a weak D call TRBD1 (6 bases). Germline CDR1 is MGHRA and CDR2 is YSYEKL. The CDR3 has 15 residues. The V end was cut by 1 base, the J end by 3 bases, with 10 bases between. Written as DNA, the CDR3 is TGCGCCAGCAGCCAAGGCAGGGGAGGTGGAAACACCATATATTTT. Amino acid sequence: CASSQGRGGGNTIYF.

This clonotype was picked up a small number of times. The CDR3 nucleotides read TGTGCCACCAGTGCTCTGGACTGGGGACGCACAGATACGCAGTATTTT. This translates into CATSALDWGRTDTQYF. This sequence joins TRBV24-1 and TRBJ2-3; D may be TRBD1 or TRBD2 (5 bases each). This CDR3 is 16 amino acids long. The V and J ends lost 5 bases and 1 base respectively, with 15 bases between them. Looked up from germline, CDR1 is KGHDR and CDR2 is SFDVKD.

V usage is TRBV9 and J usage is TRBJ2-5; 7 nucleotides line up with TRBD2. Germline values: CDR1 SGDLS, CDR2 YYNGEE. The CDR3 totals 15 residues. Trimming cost V 4 bases and J 4 bases; bases outside gene matches: 10. CDR3 bases: TGTGCCAGCAGCCCCTCGGTAGTAGCGGGAGAGACCCAGTACTTC. This gives the protein CASSPSVVAGETQYF.

This clonotype has only a few counts. The J gene is TRBJ2-7, the V gene TRBV20-1; no reliable D call. Germline CDR1 reads DFQATT; CDR2 reads SNEGSKA (reference sequence). Deletions cut 6 bases from V and 5 bases from J, with 11 bases between. This CDR3 comprises 11 residues. DNA for the CDR3: TGCAGTGCCTTAACACCCCACGAGCAGTACTTC. Its translation is CSALTPHEQYF.

This clonotype occurred a few times. The CDR3, as DNA: TGTGCCAGCAGTTACTCGAGGACAGGAAACTACGAGCAGTACGTC. Translation: CASSYSRTGNYEQYV. The chain has TRBV6-5 and TRBJ2-7, with 7 bases fitting TRBD1. Germline trimming cut 0 bases from V and 3 bases from J; bases unmatched to any gene: 5. Germline V gives CDR1 MNHEY, CDR2 SVGAGI. The CDR3 has 15 residues.

The chain uses TRBV18 and TRBJ2-1, with D possibly TRBD2 on 6 matching bases. The CDR3 has 13 amino acids. Per the germline V gene, CDR1 is KGHSH and CDR2 is LQKENI. Trimming pared 3 bases from V and 7 bases from J, leaving 10 bases between. The CDR3 loop is CASSPGTVNEQFF. The CDR3 bases are TGTGCCAGCTCACCTGGGACTGTAAATGAGCAGTTCTTC. The full variable domain, with the rest looked up from reference TRBV18 and TRBJ2-1, is NAGVMQNPRHLVRRRGQEARLRCSPMKGHSHVYWYRQLPEEGLKFMVYLQKENIIDESGMPKERFSAEFPKEGPSILRIQQVVRGDSAAYFCASSPGTVNEQFFGPGTRLTVL.

This clonotype was seen only a few times. The J gene is TRBJ2-2, the V gene TRBV3-1, with TRBD2 matching 9 bases. Germline V gives CDR1 LGHDT, CDR2 YNNKEL (reference sequence). The CDR3 is 17 amino acids. J lost 0 bases, V lost 2 bases, and 4 bases had no gene match. This CDR3 is CASSQYGGRANTGELFF. For the CDR3, the DNA is TGTGCCAGCAGCCAATATGGCGGGAGGGCGAACACCGGGGAGCTGTTTTTT.

This chain connects TRBV18 to TRBJ1-1, with D hard to call. Trimming took off 2 bases at V and 0 bases at J, with 10 bases between the two ends. Per the germline V gene, CDR1 is KGHSH and CDR2 is LQKENI. This CDR3 contains 15 residues. In DNA, the CDR3 is TGTGCCAGCTCACCATTACAGCTCATGAACACTGAAGCTTTCTTT. Protein product: CASSPLQLMNTEAFF.

The sample holds a few counts of this clonotype. J is TRBJ1-6 and V is TRBV4-1; possibly TRBD1 for D (5 bases). V was cut by 0 bases and J by 14 bases, with 8 bases left in between. CDR1 is MGHRA and CDR2 is YSYEKL in the germline V gene. The CDR3 extends over 12 amino acids. The CDR3 sequence: CASSQDLGALHF. CDR3 nucleotide sequence: TGCGCCAGCAGCCAAGATCTGGGGGCCCTCCACTTT.

This chain connects TRBV28 to TRBJ2-2; D call uncertain. CDR1 MDHEN and CDR2 SYDVKM come from the germline V gene. This CDR3 has 16 amino acids. V dropped 3 bases and J dropped 5 bases, with 16 bases sitting between them. In DNA, the CDR3 is TGTGCCAGCAGTTTTTTATCAGTAGCTGGAACCGGGGAGCTGTTTTTT. It is translated as CASSFLSVAGTGELFF.

The genes are TRBV5-1 and TRBJ2-3; tentatively, D is TRBD2 (5 bases). The germline gives CDR1 SGHRS, CDR2 YFSETQ. The CDR3 is made up of 14 amino acids. Trimming pared 4 bases from V and 4 bases from J, leaving 13 bases between. The CDR3 here is CASSPLEGSDTQYF. In nucleotides, the CDR3 is TGCGCCAGCAGCCCGTTAGAGGGATCAGATACGCAGTATTTT.

V gene TRBV20-1 combines with J gene TRBJ2-1; 10 bases fit TRBD2. Losses at the gene ends were 3 bases for V and 5 bases for J; bases not matched to a gene: 7. There are 15 residues in the CDR3. CDR1 is DFQATT, CDR2 SNEGSKA, per germline (reference sequence). The CDR3 protein is CSASVSLAGDNEQFF. Here the CDR3 DNA reads TGCAGTGCTAGTGTCTCGCTAGCGGGAGACAATGAGCAGTTCTTC.

V gene TRBV2 combines with J gene TRBJ2-7; possible D gene TRBD1, 6 bases. This CDR3 comprises 16 residues. Trimming stripped 3 bases from V and 0 bases from J, with 15 bases between. Germline CDR1 SNHLY, CDR2 FYNNEI. CDR3 nucleotide sequence: TGTGCCAGCAGTGAGACTGAGACAGGCCTCTCCTACGAGCAGTACTTC. It encodes CASSETETGLSYEQYF.

The chain couples TRBV5-1 to TRBJ2-7; 9 positions agree with TRBD1. The germline V gene has CDR1 SGHRS and CDR2 YFSETQ. The trim removed 4 bases at V and 7 bases at J, leaving 24 bases unmatched. This CDR3 contains 19 residues. CDR3 bases: TGCGCCAGCAGCCCCCTCGGACAGGGGAGGTTCGCGAACGTGTGGGAGCAGTACGTC. It specifies CASSPLGQGRFANVWEQYV.

The chain joins TRBV6-5 to TRBJ2-1; D possibly corresponds to TRBD1 (6 bases). V lost 2 bases and J lost 0, with 14 bases in between. The CDR3 is made up of 17 amino acids. From germline, CDR1 is MNHEY and CDR2 SVGAGI. Here the CDR3 reads CASSYRLGGTSYNEQFF. The CDR3, as DNA: TGTGCCAGCAGTTACCGACTTGGGGGCACCTCCTACAATGAGCAGTTCTTC.

CDR3 protein: CAGGGHSGANVLTF. CDR3 nucleotides: TGTGCCGGCGGGGGCCACTCTGGGGCCAACGTCCTGACTTTC. The chain carries TRBV12-3 or TRBV12-4 and TRBJ2-6; perhaps TRBD2 as D (7 bases). Deletions cut 11 bases from V and 0 bases from J, with 11 bases between. This CDR3 has 14 residues.

The chain is built from TRBV20-1 and TRBJ2-1, with a weak D call TRBD1 (6 bases). V dropped 4 bases and J dropped 1 base, with 14 bases sitting between them. This CDR3 spans 15 amino acids. Germline V gene sequence: CDR1 DFQATT, CDR2 SNEGSKA (reference sequence). The CDR3 here is CSATGAPESYNEQFF. The CDR3 region has the DNA TGCAGTGCTACAGGGGCCCCGGAATCCTACAATGAGCAGTTCTTC.